This T cell receptor (beta chain) was captured in a study of shared clonotypes between healthy human individuals. V lost 2 bases and J lost 7, with 12 bases in between. The CDR3 has 14 residues. The V gene's germline CDR1 is SGHTA and CDR2 FQGTGA. Study donors comprised healthy, HIV-negative adults devoid of recent acute infection or vaccination. Donors, without exception, were Caucasian adults residing in Nashville, Tennessee. Data came from immunoSEQ multiplex PCR; TCRdb stores just in-frame clones and leaves some out. The data show 200,000 to 250,000 clones, just over 65% seen once. The chain employs TRBV7-3 and TRBJ2-1; possibly TRBD2 for D (5 bases). The sequenced material came from memory CD4+ T cells sorted from blood. Subset specified: CD45RA-negative fraction. The receptor comes from a man between 25 and 39 years old in good health. The CDR3 loop reads CASSLGERENEQFF. In nucleotides, the CDR3 is TGTGCCAGCAGCTTAGGGGAGAGAGAAAATGAGCAGTTCTTC. Full variable domain (outside the CDR3, taken from reference TRBV7-3 and TRBJ2-1): GAGVSQTPSNKVTEKGKYVELRCDPISGHTALYWYRQSLGQGPEFLIYFQGTGAADDSGLPNDRFFAVRPEGSVSTLKIQRTERGDSAVYLCASSLGERENEQFFGPGTRLTVL.